The 3 T cell receptor beta chains below come from one sample, sequenced in a study of shared clonotypes between healthy human individuals. Profiled with immunoSEQ multiplex PCR; TCRdb holds only in-frame clones, not every one. Of approximately 2,000,000 clones listed, 93% are singletons. CD45RO-negative cells were positively selected for CCR7, leaving out terminally differentiated effector memory CD45RA+ cells. The sample comprised naive CD8+ T cells from PBMCs. All receptors come from a man between 18 and 35 years old in good health. Some clones in this sample may be carry-over from other donors' samples.

This chain links TRBV7-9 with TRBJ2-1; perhaps D is TRBD1 or TRBD2 (5 bases each). CDR1 SEHNR and CDR2 FQNEAQ come from the germline V gene (reference sequence). This CDR3 is 14 amino acids long. The ends were cut back, 8 bases at V and 3 bases at J, with 14 bases in the middle. The DNA of the CDR3 is TGTGCCAGCTCAGGGAGCCACCACTACAATGAGCAGTTCTTC. It codes for CASSGSHHYNEQFF. The full variable domain, completed using reference TRBV7-9 and TRBJ2-1, is DTGVSQNPRHKITKRGQNVTFRCDPISEHNRLYWYRQTLGQGPEFLTYFQNEAQLEKSRLLSDRFSAERPKGSFSTLEIQRTEQGDSAMYLCASSGSHHYNEQFFGPGTRLTVL.

The rearrangement joins TRBV2 to TRBJ2-5; tentatively, D is TRBD1 (6 bases). Germline V lookup: CDR1 SNHLY, CDR2 FYNNEI. Trimming removed 6 bases from V and 1 base from J, with 15 bases in between. The CDR3 consists of 15 residues. CDR3 amino acids: CASSDTGPTQETQYF. The DNA for the CDR3 is TGTGCCAGCAGCGACACAGGGCCGACCCAAGAGACCCAGTACTTC.

The chain joins TRBV29-1 to TRBJ1-1, with D possibly being TRBD1 (5 bases). The CDR3 is 15 amino acids. V lost 5 bases to trimming and J lost 1 base, with 17 bases between them. CDR1 is SQVTM, CDR2 ANQGSEA, per germline. CDR3 region: CSVFRGGRRNTEAFF. The CDR3 region has the DNA TGCAGCGTTTTCCGGGGGGGACGGCGGAACACTGAAGCTTTCTTT.